One sample yielded the 21 T cell receptor beta chains listed below, sequenced in a study of identical twins. TCRdb itself ran the 5' RACE reads through MiXCR, one entry per CDR3 protein. The sample shows 400,000 to 500,000 distinct CDR3 sequences, under 20% of them seen only once. The sample taken for sequencing was naive T cells sorted from blood. All receptors come from a man aged 45-65 years in good health.

The chain carries TRBV5-6 and TRBJ1-5; D might be TRBD1 (6 bases). V was cut by 4 bases and J by 4 bases, with 15 bases left in between. From germline, CDR1 is SGHDT and CDR2 YYEEEE. This CDR3 comprises 15 residues. The CDR3 loop reads CASSLNLGGNQPQHF. Here the CDR3 DNA reads TGTGCCAGCAGCCTTAACCTAGGGGGTAATCAGCCCCAGCATTTT.

The chain uses TRBV18 and TRBJ2-3; D is unclear. Trimming took 2 bases from V and 0 from J, leaving 9 bases between them. Germline CDR1 KGHSH, CDR2 LQKENI. The CDR3 has 15 amino acids. The CDR3 sequence is CASSPVAASTDTQYF. In DNA form, the CDR3 reads TGTGCCAGCTCACCAGTGGCGGCTAGCACAGATACGCAGTATTTT.

This clonotype showed up just a few times. The V gene is TRBV12-3 or TRBV12-4, the J gene TRBJ1-4; TRBD1 might be the D (5 bases). The germline V and J ends were trimmed by 5 bases and 7 bases, with 11 bases remaining between them. The CDR3 is made up of 13 amino acids. CDR3 loop: CASSLREGEKLFF. The CDR3 coding sequence is TGTGCCAGCAGTCTCAGGGAAGGTGAAAAACTGTTTTTT.

This chain links TRBV3-1 with TRBJ2-5; D might be TRBD1 or TRBD2, each matching 5 bases. The CDR3 sequence is 16 residues long. V was clipped by 5 bases and J by 5 bases, with 21 bases between them. The V gene's germline CDR1 is LGHDT and CDR2 YNNKEL (reference sequence). This chain's CDR3 is CASSYYGGLGDETQYF. The CDR3 bases are TGTGCCAGCAGCTATTATGGGGGTTTGGGTGATGAGACCCAGTACTTC.

This clonotype has a single count. This chain connects TRBV7-8 to TRBJ2-5, with no clear D. Trimming cost V 0 bases and J 5 bases, with 4 bases left between them. The CDR3 loop spans 12 amino acids. Germline V gives CDR1 SGHVS, CDR2 FQNEAQ. CDR3 sequence: CASSLAMETQYF. CDR3 in DNA: TGTGCCAGCAGCTTAGCTATGGAGACCCAGTACTTC.

The table lists this clonotype with a count of one. This sequence may be a read error, since a much larger clone differs from it by one base. The chain employs TRBV25-1 and TRBJ2-1; D uncertain. CDR3 size: 12 residues. Between the trimmed V and J ends, which lost 2 bases and 6 bases, there was a span of 5 bases. Germline CDR1 MGHDK, CDR2 SYGVNS. The CDR3 DNA follows: TGTGCCAGCAGTGAACTGGGCAATGAGCAGTTCTTC. It translates to CASSELGNEQFF.

The table lists this clonotype with many counts. The chain employs TRBV19 and TRBJ2-3, with 8 bases matching TRBD2. Germline values: CDR1 LNHDA, CDR2 SQIVND (reference sequence). This CDR3 contains 13 residues. The V gene end was trimmed by 6 bases and the J gene end by 4 bases; junction bases not matched to a gene: 3. The CDR3 nucleotides are TGTGCCAGTAGCCACGGGGGGGCAGATACGCAGTATTTT. This translates into CASSHGGADTQYF.

The chain carries TRBV12-3 or TRBV12-4 and TRBJ2-5, with 14 bases matching TRBD2. V was clipped by 6 bases and J by 1 base; unmatched bases: 1. The CDR3 contains 15 residues. In DNA, the CDR3 is TGTGCCAGCAGAGGACTAGCGGGGGGCCAAGAGACCCAGTACTTC. Its translation: CASRGLAGGQETQYF.

This clonotype was counted only a few times. CDR3 in DNA: TGTGCCACCAGCAGAGGGATTAGCTCCTACGAGCAGTACTTC. It yields the protein CATSRGISSYEQYF. The gene calls are TRBV15 and TRBJ2-7; no clear D gene. Trimming removed 1 base from V and 0 bases from J, with 7 bases in between. Germline V gene data show CDR1 as LNHNV and CDR2 as YYDKDF (reference sequence). The CDR3 covers 14 residues.

This clonotype appeared many times. The chain combines TRBV19 with TRBJ2-7; no clear D. This CDR3 has 15 residues. Germline CDR1 and CDR2: LNHDA and SQIVND (reference sequence). Trimming removed 3 bases from V and 2 bases from J, with 14 bases in between. The CDR3 nucleotides read TGTGCCAGTAGTATGGCTCCCGGAGTCACCTACGAGCAGTACTTC. Amino acids: CASSMAPGVTYEQYF.

The chain uses TRBV20-1 and TRBJ2-5; TRBD2 agrees at 12 bases. The CDR3 sequence is 14 residues long. The V segment lost 5 bases and the J segment 2 bases; nucleotides outside the gene matches: 3. In germline, CDR1 is DFQATT, CDR2 SNEGSKA (reference sequence). CDR3 coding DNA: TGCAGTGCTGGGACTAGCGGGCGACAAGAGACCCAGTACTTC. Amino acids: CSAGTSGRQETQYF.

On this clonotype itself: Just one base apart from a much larger clone, this may be a read error. The chain uses TRBV29-1 and TRBJ2-7; TRBD2 aligns across 11 bases. Germline CDR1 is SQVTM and CDR2 is ANQGSEA. CDR3 length equals 17 residues. V gave up 0 bases and J gave up 6 bases; unmatched junction bases: 13. CDR3 protein: CSVEDSITSGSSGEQYF. CDR3 nucleotide sequence: TGCAGCGTTGAAGATTCCATAACTAGCGGGAGTTCGGGCGAGCAGTACTTC.

This clonotype occurred a few times. The chain is built from TRBV4-3 and TRBJ1-3; TRBD1 matches at 9 bases. Germline V gives CDR1 LGHNA, CDR2 YSLEER. V shed 0 bases and J 4 bases; nucleotides not matched to a gene: 7. This CDR3 region has 17 residues. CDR3 DNA sequence: TGCGCCAGCAGCCAAGATGGGGACAGGGTGTCCGGAAACACCATATATTTT. It codes for CASSQDGDRVSGNTIYF.

This clonotype was counted ten times or more. The V call is TRBV12-3 or TRBV12-4, the J call TRBJ2-1; 9 bases agree with TRBD1. The CDR3 is 15 amino acids. V trimming: 5 bases; J trimming: 6 bases; junction bases outside the gene matches: 8. CDR3 sequence (DNA): TGTGCCAGCAGTCAGGACAGGGGAGGAATCAATGAGCAGTTCTTC. As protein: CASSQDRGGINEQFF.

This clonotype occurred many times. CDR3 nucleotides: TGTGCCAGCAGCTTGGTGGCGGACAGGGGCGGGGAGCTGTTTTTT. Residues: CASSLVADRGGELFF. The chain carries TRBV5-5 and TRBJ2-2; the match to TRBD1 covers 9 bases. V gave up 0 bases and J gave up 7 bases; unmatched junction bases: 4. The CDR3 has 15 amino acids. From germline, CDR1 is SGHKS and CDR2 YYEKEE (reference sequence).

This clonotype was seen a handful of times. This rearrangement joins TRBV20-1 to TRBJ1-2, with D uncertain. Trimming removed 5 bases from V and 6 bases from J, with 13 bases in between. Germline-derived CDR1 and CDR2 are DFQATT and SNEGSKA (reference sequence). The CDR3 has 12 amino acids. CDR3 coding DNA: TGCAGTGCTCTACTATCGGGAGATGGCTACACCTTC. This sequence encodes CSALLSGDGYTF.

CDR3 nucleotide sequence: TGTGCCAGCTCCGGACACCCTAACTACGAGCAGTACTTC. Its translation is CASSGHPNYEQYF. The rearrangement joins TRBV6-2 or TRBV6-3 to TRBJ2-7; a possible D gene is TRBD1 (5 bases). Germline V gives CDR1 MNHEY, CDR2 SVGEGT. The CDR3 length is 13 residues. V was pared by 8 bases and J by 3 bases, with 14 bases between.

This clonotype was seen more than once but under ten times. The chain joins TRBV20-1 to TRBJ2-1; possibly TRBD2 for D (6 bases). Germline CDR1 is DFQATT and CDR2 is SNEGSKA (reference sequence). CDR3 size: 13 residues. Trimming left V 3 bases short and J 10 bases short, with 16 bases between. The CDR3: CSASLGDSREQFF. CDR3 nucleotide sequence: TGCAGTGCTAGCTTGGGGGACTCTCGGGAGCAGTTCTTC.

This clonotype was seen a handful of times. The V call is TRBV3-1, the J call TRBJ2-1, with 9 bases that match TRBD1. The length of the CDR3 is 16 residues. The ends lost 0 bases at V and 9 bases at J; junction bases unmatched: 9. Germline CDR1 reads LGHDT; CDR2 reads YNNKEL (reference sequence). DNA for the CDR3: TGTGCCAGCAGCCAAGAGGGGCGTACAGGGGGCCTTGAGCAGTTCTTC. Its protein product is CASSQEGRTGGLEQFF.

V and J are TRBV28 and TRBJ2-7; the D gene is possibly TRBD2 (6 bases). V lost 6 bases to trimming and J lost 3 bases, with 24 bases between them. This CDR3 has 17 amino acids. Germline assignment: CDR1 MDHEN and CDR2 SYDVKM. The CDR3, as DNA: TGTGCCAGCAGCCCAGTCTGGGGAGCGGGCACCTACTACGAGCAGTACTTC. Amino acid sequence: CASSPVWGAGTYYEQYF.

Many counts were recorded for this clonotype. The chain has TRBV12-3 or TRBV12-4 and TRBJ2-1; D is undetermined. The CDR3 totals 14 residues. Trimming shortened V by 2 bases and J by 4 bases, and 9 bases separated the two germline ends. DNA for the CDR3: TGTGCCAGCAGTTTAACCAGGTTGTACAATGAGCAGTTCTTC. It translates to CASSLTRLYNEQFF.